This T cell receptor (beta chain) derives from a study of T cell responses to AZD1222 COVID-19 vaccine. Study-wide findings and caveats: When two AZD1222 doses had been given, Spike-specific TCR breadth and depth rose. Across the whole spike, CD4 TCRs peaked at regions 160-218 and 743-854. Repertoire samples came only from after the peak T cell response. Clonal diversity was possibly underestimated, and white British individuals and females predominated among donors.

Clones were read by immunoSEQ multiplex PCR, and TCRdb kept only the in-frame ones, dropping some. The sample lists 93,000 or so clones; less than 95% were seen once. On this clone itself: The antigen is not known.

The CDR3 contains 16 residues. Germline loops: CDR1 LGHDT, CDR2 YNNKEL (reference sequence). V lost 0 bases and J 4 bases, leaving 12 bases between the germline ends. The sample in question was peripheral blood, obtained on day 0 of AZD1222 vaccination. This sequence joins TRBV3-1 (or the pseudogene TRBV3-2) and TRBJ2-2; maybe TRBD2 (6 bases). This TCR derives from an adult in good health. The CDR3 sequence is CASSQEIREITGELFF. CDR3 bases: TGTGCCAGCAGCCAAGAAATCCGGGAGATCACCGGGGAGCTGTTTTTT.